Below, 20 T cell receptor beta chains from the same sample are listed, as sequenced in a study of CD8+ T cells in alopecia areata. Extracted from the samples, RNA was reverse transcribed into cDNA to serve as the sequencing template. Produced via immunoSEQ multiplex PCR; TCRdb's table is partial and in-frame only. The repertoire consists of 150,000 or so clones, with roughly 50% occurring once and the leading ten covering approximately 18%. Specimen: CD8+ T cells sorted from blood, collected at week 0. The receptors come from a human donor with alopecia areata.

The chain combines TRBV6-6 with TRBJ1-2; D is unclear. CDR3 length equals 13 residues. CDR1 MNHNY and CDR2 SVGAGI come from the germline V gene (reference sequence). Trimming took off 5 bases at V and 1 base at J, with 8 bases between the two ends. The chain's CDR3 is CASSPGLNYGYTF. The CDR3 DNA reads as TGTGCCAGCAGTCCGGGTCTTAACTATGGCTACACCTTC.

This clone has more than one count but fewer than ten. V usage is TRBV30 and J usage is TRBJ1-2; tentatively, D is TRBD1 (6 bases). The CDR3 has 15 amino acids. Trimming shortened V by 1 base and J by 3 bases, and 15 bases separated the two germline ends. Germline CDR1 and CDR2: GTSNPN and SVGIG (reference sequence). The CDR3 DNA is TGTGCCTGGAGTGATCAGGGGAGGCCTGACTATGGCTACACCTTC. Its protein product is CAWSDQGRPDYGYTF.

The sample holds a few counts of this clone. The CDR3 DNA reads TGTGCCAGTAGTGCCCGTGAAGGGGGCCCTGAAGCTTTCTTT. Protein: CASSAREGGPEAFF. The chain links TRBV19 to TRBJ1-1; TRBD1 agrees at 7 bases. Germline CDR1 reads LNHDA; CDR2 reads SQIVND (reference sequence). The ends lost 5 bases at V and 6 bases at J; junction bases unmatched: 9. There are 14 residues in the CDR3.

The chain employs TRBV27 and TRBJ1-2; D gene ambiguous. The CDR3 covers 15 residues. Per germline, CDR1 MNHEY and CDR2 SMNVEV (reference sequence). Trimming took 5 bases from V and 4 from J, leaving 17 bases between them. CDR3 coding DNA: TGTGCCAGCAGTAACGTCCACCTGGGAACCTATGGCTACACCTTC. Amino acid sequence: CASSNVHLGTYGYTF.

This chain connects TRBV4-3 to TRBJ1-2; 7 positions match TRBD1. V trimming: 3 bases; J trimming: 5 bases; junction bases outside the gene matches: 15. This CDR3 is built from 17 residues. Germline CDR1 LGHNA, CDR2 YSLEER. The CDR3 bases are TGCGCCAGCAGCCAGGGAGAAGGGGGCCGAGGGCGGTATGGCTACACCTTC. This codes for CASSQGEGGRGRYGYTF.

This sequence joins TRBV29-1 and TRBJ2-1; maybe TRBD1 (6 bases). V was trimmed by 6 bases and J by 1 base, leaving 25 bases between them. The CDR3 sequence is 18 residues long. CDR1 and CDR2 (germline): SQVTM, ANQGSEA. CDR3 DNA sequence: TGCAGCGTGTGGGGATCGGACGATACAGGGATATCCTACAATGAGCAGTTCTTC. Its protein is CSVWGSDDTGISYNEQFF.

This clone was seen a few times. The rearrangement links TRBV6-5 to TRBJ2-1; D not certain. CDR3 length: 13 amino acids. V was shortened by 2 bases and J by 6 bases, with 8 bases between the two germline ends. Germline assignment: CDR1 MNHEY and CDR2 SVGAGI. Written as DNA, the CDR3 is TGTGCCAGCAGTTACCCCCCAGGCAATGAGCAGTTCTTC. This sequence encodes CASSYPPGNEQFF.

This clone was detected only a few times. The chain has TRBV14 and TRBJ2-7, with 8 bases fitting TRBD1. Trimming at V came to 4 bases and at J to 3 bases, leaving 8 bases not matched to a gene. The germline gives CDR1 SGHDN, CDR2 FVKESK. The CDR3 is 15 residues long. The CDR3 spells CASSRGPDRDYEQYF. CDR3 nucleotide sequence: TGTGCCAGCAGCCGGGGACCGGACAGGGACTACGAGCAGTACTTC.

J is TRBJ1-4 and V is TRBV30; the D is unclear. CDR3 length: 10 amino acids. With 4 bases removed from V and 8 bases from J, the gap between germline ends came to 5 bases. The germline V gene has CDR1 GTSNPN and CDR2 SVGIG (reference sequence). The CDR3 region is CAWMGEKLFF. The CDR3 nucleotides are TGTGCCTGGATGGGGGAAAAACTGTTTTTT.

This chain links TRBV29-1 with TRBJ1-2; unclear D gene. This CDR3 region has 10 residues. Trimming left V 6 bases short and J 3 bases short, with 5 bases between. CDR1 SQVTM and CDR2 ANQGSEA come from the germline V gene. This CDR3 reads CSVDDYGYTF. The CDR3 region has the DNA TGCAGCGTGGATGACTATGGCTACACCTTC.

The chain recombines TRBV5-1 with TRBJ2-2; D gene uncertain. This CDR3 contains 16 residues. V was shortened by 2 bases and J by 4 bases, with 15 bases between the two germline ends. Germline values: CDR1 SGHRS, CDR2 YFSETQ. The CDR3 reads CASSFDMGLGTGELFF. The CDR3 region has the DNA TGCGCCAGCAGCTTCGACATGGGATTGGGCACCGGGGAGCTGTTTTTT.

The rearrangement uses TRBV13 and TRBJ1-1; D uncertain. Germline CDR1 is PRHDT and CDR2 is FYEKMQ (reference sequence). The CDR3 is 14 residues long. Trimming pared 5 bases from V and 7 bases from J, leaving 17 bases between. The CDR3 nucleotides read TGTGCCAGCAGCATATCCGCAGAGGACGGTGAAGCTTTCTTT. The encoded protein is CASSISAEDGEAFF. Looking up the rest from reference TRBV13 and TRBJ1-1 gives the full variable domain: AAGVIQSPRHLIKEKRETATLKCYPIPRHDTVYWYQQGPGQDPQFLISFYEKMQSDKGSIPDRFSAQQFSDYHSELNMSSLELGDSALYFCASSISAEDGEAFFGQGTRLTVV.

A few counts support this clone. The gene calls are TRBV2 and TRBJ2-3; 10 bases map to TRBD1. CDR1 and CDR2 (germline): SNHLY, FYNNEI. The CDR3 is 14 residues long. V lost 6 bases and J lost 6; bases outside the gene matches: 6. Written as DNA, the CDR3 is TGTGCCAGCAGCGGGACAGGGGTGGTTGATACGCAGTATTTT. It yields the protein CASSGTGVVDTQYF.

The rearrangement joins TRBV5-6 to TRBJ2-4; 11 bases fit TRBD2. CDR3 size: 19 residues. V shed 0 bases, J shed 0 bases, and the junction held 8 bases outside the gene matches. From germline, CDR1 is SGHDT and CDR2 YYEEEE. This CDR3 reads CASSLGLAGLTLAKNIQYF. CDR3 DNA sequence: TGTGCCAGCAGCTTGGGACTAGCGGGACTGACTTTAGCCAAAAACATTCAGTACTTC.

The V and J genes are TRBV14 and TRBJ2-1; maybe TRBD1 (5 bases). This CDR3 contains 17 residues. The V gene lost 1 base and the J gene lost 1 base, with 14 bases spanning the gap. The germline V gene has CDR1 SGHDN and CDR2 FVKESK. CDR3 sequence reads: CASSQVSRVRSYNEQFF. The DNA of the CDR3 is TGTGCCAGCAGCCAAGTAAGCAGGGTGAGATCCTACAATGAGCAGTTCTTC.

This clone appeared a few times. V gene TRBV19 combines with J gene TRBJ2-2; D is uncertain. V lost 3 bases and J lost 6, with 5 bases in between. This CDR3 has 12 amino acids. Germline V gives CDR1 LNHDA, CDR2 SQIVND (reference sequence). The CDR3 reads CASSIAPGELFF. The CDR3 coding sequence is TGTGCCAGTAGTATTGCCCCCGGGGAGCTGTTTTTT. The full variable domain, in which reference TRBV19 and TRBJ2-2 provide the parts outside the CDR3, is DGGITQSPKYLFRKEGQNVTLSCEQNLNHDAMYWYRQDPGQGLRLIYYSQIVNDFQKGDIAEGYSVSREKKESFPLTVTSAQKNPTAFYLCASSIAPGELFFGEGSRLTVL.

The chain has TRBV30 and TRBJ1-1; 8 bases align to TRBD1. Per germline, CDR1 GTSNPN and CDR2 SVGIG (reference sequence). The V segment lost 5 bases and the J segment 6 bases; nucleotides outside the gene matches: 5. The CDR3 spans 12 residues. The CDR3 sequence: CAWGQGGPEAFF. The CDR3, as DNA: TGTGCCTGGGGACAGGGTGGGCCTGAAGCTTTCTTT.

The chain joins TRBV7-2 to TRBJ2-1, with D perhaps TRBD2 (7 bases). CDR1 is SGHTA and CDR2 is FQGNSA in the germline V gene. Deletions cut 4 bases from V and 2 bases from J, with 9 bases between. This CDR3 has 14 residues. In DNA, the CDR3 is TGTGCCAGCAGCTGGGGGGGCCCCTACAATGAGCAGTTCTTC. It codes for CASSWGGPYNEQFF.

This clone has just one count. The chain carries TRBV5-1 and TRBJ1-5; maybe TRBD1 (6 bases). Germline values: CDR1 SGHRS, CDR2 YFSETQ. The CDR3 has 13 amino acids. Trimming cost V 6 bases and J 3 bases, with 10 bases left between them. CDR3 amino acids: CASTSGVNQPQHF. The CDR3 DNA reads as TGCGCCAGCACCTCAGGGGTCAATCAGCCCCAGCATTTT.

This clone has more than one count but fewer than ten. The rearrangement joins TRBV29-1 to TRBJ1-2; 8 bases are shared with TRBD1. The CDR3 loop spans 16 amino acids. Germline CDR1 reads SQVTM; CDR2 reads ANQGSEA. V dropped 0 bases and J dropped 8; count of bases not matched to a gene: 14. DNA of the CDR3: TGCAGCGTTGAAGAAAAGGGCTCCGGGACAGGCGACGGCTACACCTTC. This translates into CSVEEKGSGTGDGYTF.